The subject of this entry is one T cell receptor beta chain. Its antigen is not identified. The CDR3 consists of 13 residues. The germline V gene encodes CDR1 SNHLY and CDR2 FYNNEI. Trimming left V 9 bases short and J 1 base short, with 9 bases between. These data originate in a study of CD8 T cells in ankylosing spondylitis. Study-wide results and caveats: Previous work reported some of these motif variants in the synovial fluid and blood of reactive arthritis. Within matched ankylosing spondylitis synovial fluid, disease-linked clones were reportedly significantly enriched.

Quantitative 5'-RACE with molecular barcodes produced the TCR beta libraries. TCRdb reanalysed the 5' RACE reads using MiXCR and keeps one entry per CDR3 protein. This repertoire shows about 160,000 distinct CDR3 sequences, approximately 44% found once; its top ten account for over 12%. The chain joins TRBV2 to TRBJ2-2; D unclear. Sequenced: synovial fluid, either unsorted or a sorted T cell fraction (not recorded which). This clonotype was obtained from a male donor with ankylosing spondylitis. CDR3 sequence reads: CARQAKNTGELFF. The DNA of the CDR3 is TGTGCCAGACAAGCAAAGAACACCGGGGAGCTGTTTTTT.